The clone carrying this T cell receptor (beta chain) was seen ten or more times. What it binds is not known. Researchers took RNA transcripts and amplified the TCR beta CDR3 regions from them. HTBI primers were used for first-round RT-PCR of the TCR CDR3. TCRdb analysed the multiplex PCR reads with MiXCR anew, one entry per CDR3 protein. The sample has 500,000 to 800,000 distinct CDR3 sequences; 14% are singletons. The data belong to a study of T cells in Graves' hyperthyroidism and ophthalmopathy. With V trimmed by 0 bases and J by 5 bases, 13 bases remained unmatched. CDR3 length: 19 residues. The germline gives CDR1 SGHTA, CDR2 FQGTGA. Lactation, pregnancy, other autoimmune disease or uncontrolled infection led to exclusion of patients. Clinicians diagnosed patients from clinical symptoms, serum thyroxine and TRAb, thyroid ultrasound and orbital computed tomography. Fresh 10 ml peripheral blood yielded PBMCs.

Study observations and caveats: Ophthalmopathy was separated from stable hyperthyroidism by a 13 V-J model.

This receptor was obtained from a woman in her forties or fifties with Graves' ophthalmopathy. The chain recombines TRBV7-3 with TRBJ2-2; 9 positions agree with TRBD2. The source material was blood. The CDR3 region has the DNA TGTGCCAGCAGCTTAACCCTTGGGATAGCGGGAGATCTAACCGGGGAGCTGTTTTTT. Translation gives CASSLTLGIAGDLTGELFF.